Presented here are 19 T cell receptor beta chains from one specimen sequenced in a study of shared clonotypes between healthy human individuals. Using immunoSEQ multiplex PCR, the repertoire was profiled, and TCRdb retains in-frame clones only, with some absent. Of roughly 2 million clones in the sample, less than 95% are singletons; the top ten hold 0.9% to 1.4%. CD8 cells regarded as naive lacked CD45RO, were positively chosen for CCR7, and omitted terminally differentiated effector memory CD45RA+ cells. Sample: naive CD8+ T cells sorted from blood. The receptors here all came from a man between 18 and 35 years old in good health.

This chain links TRBV2 with TRBJ1-1; D not resolved. Germline V gene data show CDR1 as SNHLY and CDR2 as FYNNEI. This CDR3 is 11 amino acids long. Trimming took off 3 bases at V and 7 bases at J, with 6 bases between the two ends. CDR3 sequence (DNA): TGTGCCAGCAGTGACCCCGGTGAAGCTTTCTTT. This codes for CASSDPGEAFF.

This sequence joins TRBV7-8 and TRBJ2-1; 10 positions match TRBD2. This CDR3 comprises 16 residues. Looked up from germline, CDR1 is SGHVS and CDR2 is FQNEAQ. With V trimmed by 1 base and J by 7 bases, 7 bases remained unmatched. The CDR3, as DNA: TGTGCCAGCAGCTTAGGGCTAGCGGGAGTGGGGAATGAGCAGTTCTTC. The encoded protein is CASSLGLAGVGNEQFF.

The chain links TRBV2 to TRBJ2-3, with TRBD2 identical over 8 bases. CDR1 and CDR2 from the germline V gene are SNHLY and FYNNEI. The trim removed 5 bases at V and 0 bases at J, leaving 10 bases unmatched. The CDR3 runs 17 residues. The CDR3 DNA is TGTGCCAGCAGTCTCACCTCCCCTAGCGGGAGCACAGATACGCAGTATTTT. Protein product: CASSLTSPSGSTDTQYF.

This clone was observed a single time. The chain carries TRBV4-1 and TRBJ2-7, with D possibly being TRBD1 (6 bases). This CDR3 is built from 14 residues. V was shortened by 1 base and J by 3 bases, with 10 bases between the two germline ends. Germline V gives CDR1 MGHRA, CDR2 YSYEKL. CDR3 sequence reads: CASSQGEQGYEQYF. The CDR3 coding sequence is TGCGCCAGCAGCCAAGGGGAACAGGGCTACGAGCAGTACTTC.

This chain joins TRBV5-3 and TRBJ1-2; TRBD1 matches at 8 bases. TRBV5-3 is known as an ORF, though its function is uncertain. There are 17 residues in the CDR3. Losses at the gene ends were 1 base for V and 0 bases for J; bases not matched to a gene: 8. CDR3 nucleotides: TGTGCCAGAAGCTTGAGGGACAGGAGATATACTAACTATGGCTACACCTTC. It specifies CARSLRDRRYTNYGYTF.

The J gene is TRBJ2-1, the V gene TRBV19; TRBD1 is a possible D gene (6 bases). Germline CDR1 reads LNHDA; CDR2 reads SQIVND (reference sequence). V was clipped by 3 bases and J by 0 bases, with 15 bases between them. The CDR3 runs to 17 residues. The chain's CDR3 is CASSIPSPDSSYNEQFF. The CDR3 DNA is TGTGCCAGTAGTATCCCCTCTCCGGACAGCTCCTACAATGAGCAGTTCTTC.

The chain couples TRBV27 to TRBJ2-1; D might be TRBD1 or TRBD2, each matching 5 bases. The V and J ends lost 3 bases and 10 bases respectively, with 13 bases between them. CDR1 and CDR2 from the germline V gene are MNHEY and SMNVEV (reference sequence). CDR3 length equals 13 residues. CDR3: CASSFRGSGEQFF. The CDR3, as DNA: TGTGCCAGCAGTTTTCGGGGCTCTGGAGAGCAGTTCTTC.

With regard to this clone: This specimen includes other DNA sequences encoding the same CDR3. V usage is TRBV28 and J usage is TRBJ1-5; TRBD1 agrees at 7 bases. The CDR3 is 15 residues long. V dropped 6 bases and J dropped 4; count of bases not matched to a gene: 9. Germline CDR1 and CDR2: MDHEN and SYDVKM. CDR3: CASSPDREGNQPQHF. Here the CDR3 DNA reads TGTGCCAGCAGCCCAGACAGGGAAGGTAATCAGCCCCAGCATTTT.

This chain's CDR3 is CASSEYEGLMNTEAFF. In DNA, the CDR3 is TGTGCCAGCAGTGAATATGAGGGGCTAATGAACACTGAAGCTTTCTTT. The chain uses TRBV2 and TRBJ1-1; the D gene is possibly TRBD1 (5 bases). The CDR3 has 16 residues. Germline CDR1 SNHLY, CDR2 FYNNEI. The V gene lost 2 bases and the J gene lost 0 bases, with 13 bases spanning the gap. The full variable domain, completed using reference TRBV2 and TRBJ1-1, is EPEVTQTPSHQVTQMGQEVILRCVPISNHLYFYWYRQILGQKVEFLVSFYNNEISEKSEIFDDQFSVERPDGSNFTLKIRSTKLEDSAMYFCASSEYEGLMNTEAFFGQGTRLTVV.

This clone was counted once. The V and J genes are TRBV9 and TRBJ2-2; possibly TRBD1 for D (6 bases). This CDR3 has 14 residues. V lost 5 bases, J lost 0 bases, and 8 bases lay in between. Per germline, CDR1 SGDLS and CDR2 YYNGEE. CDR3 region: CASRDSTNTGELFF. As DNA, the CDR3 is TGTGCCAGCAGGGACAGCACGAACACCGGGGAGCTGTTTTTT. Together with reference TRBV9 and TRBJ2-2, the CDR3 gives the full variable domain: DSGVTQTPKHLITATGQRVTLRCSPRSGDLSVYWYQQSLDQGLQFLIQYYNGEERAKGNILERFSAQQFPDLHSELNLSSLELGDSALYFCASRDSTNTGELFFGEGSRLTVL.

The J gene is TRBJ2-7, the V gene TRBV29-1; D may be TRBD1 (5 bases). Germline loops: CDR1 SQVTM, CDR2 ANQGSEA. This CDR3 is built from 13 residues. Trimming took off 4 bases at V and 0 bases at J, with 10 bases between the two ends. This CDR3 is CSVGRQNSYEQYF. The CDR3 DNA reads TGCAGCGTTGGAAGACAGAACTCCTACGAGCAGTACTTC.

The chain joins TRBV6-5 to TRBJ1-2; D is uncertain. Germline CDR1 reads MNHEY; CDR2 reads SVGAGI. The V gene lost 2 bases and the J gene lost 0 bases, with 7 bases spanning the gap. This CDR3 has 14 amino acids. The CDR3 coding sequence is TGTGCCAGCAGTTACGGCCCAGCTAACTATGGCTACACCTTC. It yields the protein CASSYGPANYGYTF.

This chain joins TRBV6-5 and TRBJ1-1, with D unclear. CDR1 and CDR2 (germline): MNHEY, SVGAGI. V shed 5 bases and J shed 4 bases, with 11 bases lying between them. The CDR3 is 13 residues long. The CDR3 spells CASSAAGGTEAFF. CDR3 bases: TGTGCCAGCAGTGCGGCGGGAGGCACTGAAGCTTTCTTT.

DNA for the CDR3: TGTGCCAGCAGCGTAGACCCCACAAGGGGAACACGGGAGACCCAGTACTTC. It specifies CASSVDPTRGTRETQYF. The chain joins TRBV9 to TRBJ2-5, with D perhaps matching TRBD1 (5 bases). This CDR3 is built from 17 residues. V was shortened by 0 bases and J by 5 bases, with 20 bases between the two germline ends. Germline V gene lookup returns CDR1 SGDLS and CDR2 YYNGEE.

This chain uses TRBV4-3 with TRBJ1-2; possible D gene TRBD1, 5 bases. Germline CDR1 and CDR2: LGHNA and YSLEER. V was clipped by 1 base and J by 4 bases, with 13 bases between them. This CDR3 is 15 amino acids long. The CDR3 DNA is TGCGCCAGCAGCCAAGGACTGGGGGGGGTCTATGGCTACACCTTC. Translating it yields CASSQGLGGVYGYTF.

This clone is a singleton in its sample. This chain joins TRBV7-3 and TRBJ2-7; D may be TRBD2 (6 bases). The CDR3 totals 15 residues. Germline V gene sequence: CDR1 SGHTA, CDR2 FQGTGA. The germline V and J ends were trimmed by 5 bases and 0 bases, with 14 bases remaining between them. CDR3 sequence reads: CASSPGVGSSYEQYF. The CDR3 DNA reads as TGTGCCAGCAGCCCGGGGGTTGGGAGCTCCTACGAGCAGTACTTC. The variable domain in full, with the rest retrieved from reference TRBV7-3 and TRBJ2-7, is GAGVSQTPSNKVTEKGKYVELRCDPISGHTALYWYRQSLGQGPEFLIYFQGTGAADDSGLPNDRFFAVRPEGSVSTLKIQRTERGDSAVYLCASSPGVGSSYEQYFGPGTRLTVT.

V gene TRBV7-9 combines with J gene TRBJ2-3; maybe TRBD1 (6 bases). The CDR3 extends over 17 amino acids. CDR1 is SEHNR, CDR2 FQNEAQ, per germline (reference sequence). Trimming cost V 4 bases and J 4 bases, with 21 bases left between them. CDR3 in amino acids: CASSSTPGRGDADTQYF. CDR3 nucleotide sequence: TGTGCCAGCAGCTCTACGCCGGGCAGGGGAGATGCAGATACGCAGTATTTT.

To note about this clone: Compared with germline, one end of the junction differs, possibly owing to a read error. Different DNA sequences within this sample yield the same CDR3. The genes are TRBV4-1 and TRBJ1-1; the D gene is possibly TRBD1 (5 bases). Germline assignment: CDR1 MGHRA and CDR2 YSYEKL. CDR3 size: 14 residues. The chain's CDR3 is CASNWAGEETEAFF. Here the CDR3 DNA reads TGCGCCAGCAATTGGGCGGGGGAAGAAACTGAGGCTTTCTTT.

The genes are TRBV9 and TRBJ1-2; 10 bases agree with TRBD1. Trimming at V came to 0 bases and at J to 4 bases, leaving 3 bases not matched to a gene. The CDR3 length is 15 residues. Germline values: CDR1 SGDLS, CDR2 YYNGEE. CDR3 DNA: TGTGCCAGCAGCGTAGCGGGGACAGGGGTCTATGGCTACACCTTC. Amino acid sequence: CASSVAGTGVYGYTF.